The sequence of this TCR beta chain was determined in a study of Graves' ophthalmopathy and Graves' hyperthyroidism. Overall study results and limits: Most expanded thyroid clonotypes above 0.001 frequency also appeared in blood.

RNA transcripts provided the template for amplifying TCR beta CDR3 regions. An opening RT-PCR round employed HTBI primers and preceded a second-round multiplex PCR. TCRdb fed the multiplex PCR reads into MiXCR, producing one record per CDR3 protein. The sample includes some 750,000 distinct CDR3 sequences, 35% to 50% of them seen just once. Clinical symptoms, serum thyroxine, TRAb, thyroid ultrasound and orbital computed tomography formed the basis of diagnosis. Comments on this clonotype: No antigen is known for it. A clone one base away is much larger, so this may be a read error.

The receptor's source is an adult man with Graves' ophthalmopathy. Specimen: peripheral blood.

The CDR3: CASPETGINTEAFF. As DNA, the CDR3 is TGTGCCAGCCCCGAGACAGGGATCAACACTGAAGCTTTCTTT. The V gene is TRBV7-9, the J gene TRBJ1-1; 7 bases map to TRBD1. Looked up from germline, CDR1 is SEHNR and CDR2 is FQNEAQ (reference sequence). V shed 8 bases, J shed 2 bases, and the junction held 8 bases outside the gene matches. The CDR3 extends over 14 amino acids.